The clone carrying this T cell receptor (beta chain) occurred many times. Its antigen is not known. Each CDR3 protein gets one entry after TCRdb re-called the reads with MiXCR. The sample includes 250,000 or so distinct CDR3 sequences, roughly 9% of them seen just once. These data originate in a study of T cell repertoires in cytomegalovirus infection. Study context: Matching HLA type, along with CMV infection, was indicated by public TCR beta signatures. Findings and caveats of the study: Identification of carriers of CMV plus the relevant HLA was performed using cumulative public TCR beta family frequency. HLA-C-restricted CMV clonotypes gave the most frequent clonotype in two of eight donors.

CDR3 length equals 14 residues. Trimming removed 2 bases at V and 2 bases at J, with 7 bases between. Per the germline V gene, CDR1 is SGHTA and CDR2 is FQGNSA. The rearrangement links TRBV7-2 to TRBJ1-5; D call uncertain. The sequence came from a human donor in good health (CMV status not recorded). Some clones in this sample may be carry-over from other donors' samples. The specimen was PBMCs. In DNA form, the CDR3 reads TGTGCCAGCAGCTTAAATTCGGGCAATCAGCCCCAGCATTTT. Residues: CASSLNSGNQPQHF.